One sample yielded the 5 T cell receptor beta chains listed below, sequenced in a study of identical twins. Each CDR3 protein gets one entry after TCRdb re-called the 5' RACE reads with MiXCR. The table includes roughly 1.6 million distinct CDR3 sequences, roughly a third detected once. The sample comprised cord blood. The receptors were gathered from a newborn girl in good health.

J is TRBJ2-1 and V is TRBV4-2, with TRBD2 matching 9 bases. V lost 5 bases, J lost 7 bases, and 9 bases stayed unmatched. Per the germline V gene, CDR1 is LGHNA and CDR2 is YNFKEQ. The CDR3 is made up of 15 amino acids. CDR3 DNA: TGTGCCAGCAGCACCGGGACTAGCAGCGAAAATGAGCAGTTCTTC. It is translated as CASSTGTSSENEQFF.

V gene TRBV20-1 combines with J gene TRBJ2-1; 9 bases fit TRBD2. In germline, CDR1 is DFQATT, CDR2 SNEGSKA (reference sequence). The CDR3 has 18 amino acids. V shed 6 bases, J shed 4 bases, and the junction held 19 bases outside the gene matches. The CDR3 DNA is TGCAGTGCCGCGGCGTCTAGCGGGGCCCTAGGATATTACAATGAGCAGTTCTTC. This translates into CSAAASSGALGYYNEQFF.

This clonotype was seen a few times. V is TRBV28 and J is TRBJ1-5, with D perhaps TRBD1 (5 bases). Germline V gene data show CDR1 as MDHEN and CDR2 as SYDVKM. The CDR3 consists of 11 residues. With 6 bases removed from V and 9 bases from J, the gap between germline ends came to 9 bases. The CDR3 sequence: CASSYQGPQHF. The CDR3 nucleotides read TGTGCCAGCAGCTATCAGGGGCCCCAGCATTTT.

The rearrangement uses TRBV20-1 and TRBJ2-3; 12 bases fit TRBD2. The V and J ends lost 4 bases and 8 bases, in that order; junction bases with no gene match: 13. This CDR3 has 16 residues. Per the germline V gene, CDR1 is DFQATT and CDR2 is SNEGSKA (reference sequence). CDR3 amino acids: CSANPRLAGDDVTQYF. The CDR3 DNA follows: TGCAGTGCTAATCCCCGACTAGCGGGAGATGATGTTACGCAGTATTTT.

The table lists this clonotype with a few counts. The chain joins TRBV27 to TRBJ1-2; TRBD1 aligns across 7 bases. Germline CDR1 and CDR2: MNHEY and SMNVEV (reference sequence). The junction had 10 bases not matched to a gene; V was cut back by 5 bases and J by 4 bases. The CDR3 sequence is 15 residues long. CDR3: CASSPTGQTVYGYTF. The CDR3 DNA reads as TGTGCCAGCAGTCCGACGGGACAGACAGTCTATGGCTACACCTTC.